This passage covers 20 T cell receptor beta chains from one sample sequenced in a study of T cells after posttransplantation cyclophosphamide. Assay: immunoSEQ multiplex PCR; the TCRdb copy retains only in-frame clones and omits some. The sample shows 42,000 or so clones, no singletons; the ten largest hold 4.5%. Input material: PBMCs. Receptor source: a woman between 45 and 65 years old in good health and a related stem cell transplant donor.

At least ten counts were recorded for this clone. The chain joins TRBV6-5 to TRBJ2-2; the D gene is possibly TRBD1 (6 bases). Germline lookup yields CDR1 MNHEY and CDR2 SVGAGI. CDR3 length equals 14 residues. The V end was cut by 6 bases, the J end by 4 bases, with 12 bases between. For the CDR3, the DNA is TGTGCCAGCAGGGGGGACACCCTCACCGGGGAGCTGTTTTTT. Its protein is CASRGDTLTGELFF.

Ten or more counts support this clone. The CDR3 sequence: CAISDVFGGANTEAFF. The CDR3 coding sequence is TGTGCCATCAGTGACGTTTTCGGTGGGGCGAACACTGAAGCTTTCTTT. V gene TRBV10-3 combines with J gene TRBJ1-1; maybe TRBD1 (5 bases). V was cut by 3 bases and J by 1 base, with 15 bases left in between. The CDR3 runs to 16 residues. Germline lookup yields CDR1 ENHRY and CDR2 SYGVKD.

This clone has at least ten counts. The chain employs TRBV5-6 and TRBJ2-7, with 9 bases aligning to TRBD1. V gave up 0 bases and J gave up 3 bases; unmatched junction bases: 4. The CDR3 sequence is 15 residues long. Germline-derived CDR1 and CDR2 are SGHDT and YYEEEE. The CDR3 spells CASSLDRDRDYEQYF. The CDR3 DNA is TGTGCCAGCAGCTTGGATCGGGACAGGGACTACGAGCAGTACTTC.

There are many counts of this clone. The CDR3 sequence is CASSLASVTDTQYF. The CDR3 coding sequence is TGTGCCAGCAGTCTAGCATCGGTCACAGATACGCAGTATTTT. The rearrangement uses TRBV6-6 and TRBJ2-3; TRBD2 is a possible D gene (5 bases). CDR3 length: 14 residues. The ends were cut back, 5 bases at V and 2 bases at J, with 11 bases in the middle. In germline, CDR1 is MNHNY, CDR2 SVGAGI (reference sequence).

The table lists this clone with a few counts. CDR3 residues: CASRRTGLYGYTF. CDR3 coding DNA: TGTGCCAGCAGGAGGACAGGGCTCTATGGCTACACCTTC. The chain links TRBV6-5 to TRBJ1-2; 8 bases are a match to TRBD1. J was trimmed by 4 bases and V by 6 bases; bases with no gene match: 4. CDR3 length: 13 residues. Germline V lookup: CDR1 MNHEY, CDR2 SVGAGI.

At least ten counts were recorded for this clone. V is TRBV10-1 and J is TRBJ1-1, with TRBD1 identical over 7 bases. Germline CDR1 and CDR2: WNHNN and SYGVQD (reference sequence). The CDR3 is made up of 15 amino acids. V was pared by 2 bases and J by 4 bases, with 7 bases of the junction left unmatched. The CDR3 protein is CASSEHRGWGTEAFF. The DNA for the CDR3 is TGCGCCAGCAGTGAGCACAGGGGATGGGGCACTGAAGCTTTCTTT.

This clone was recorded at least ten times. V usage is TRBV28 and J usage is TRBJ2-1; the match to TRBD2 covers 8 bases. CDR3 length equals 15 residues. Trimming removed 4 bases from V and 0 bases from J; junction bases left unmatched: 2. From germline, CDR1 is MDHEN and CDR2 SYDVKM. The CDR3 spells CASSSAGVSYNEQFF. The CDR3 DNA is TGTGCCAGCAGTTCAGCGGGGGTCTCCTACAATGAGCAGTTCTTC.

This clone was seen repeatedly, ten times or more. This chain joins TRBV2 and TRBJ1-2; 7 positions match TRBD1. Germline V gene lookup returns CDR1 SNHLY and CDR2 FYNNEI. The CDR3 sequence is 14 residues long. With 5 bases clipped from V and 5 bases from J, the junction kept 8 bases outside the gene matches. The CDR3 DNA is TGTGCCAGCAGTATGGAGGGGGCAGGGTATGGCTACACCTTC. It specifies CASSMEGAGYGYTF. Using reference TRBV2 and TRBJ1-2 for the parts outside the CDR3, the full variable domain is EPEVTQTPSHQVTQMGQEVILRCVPISNHLYFYWYRQILGQKVEFLVSFYNNEISEKSEIFDDQFSVERPDGSNFTLKIRSTKLEDSAMYFCASSMEGAGYGYTFGSGTRLTVV.

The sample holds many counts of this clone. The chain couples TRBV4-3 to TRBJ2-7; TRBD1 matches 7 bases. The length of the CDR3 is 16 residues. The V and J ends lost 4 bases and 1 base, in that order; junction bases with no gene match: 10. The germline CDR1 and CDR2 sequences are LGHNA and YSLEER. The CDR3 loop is CASSRGLGTESYEQYF. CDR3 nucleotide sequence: TGCGCCAGCAGCCGCGGCCTCGGGACAGAATCCTACGAGCAGTACTTC.

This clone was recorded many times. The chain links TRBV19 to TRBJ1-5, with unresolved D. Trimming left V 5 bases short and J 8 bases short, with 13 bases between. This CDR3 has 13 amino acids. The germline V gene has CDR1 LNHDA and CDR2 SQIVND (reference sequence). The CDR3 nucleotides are TGTGCCAGTAGTCCATCATTTCGGGAGCCCCAGCATTTT. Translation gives CASSPSFREPQHF.

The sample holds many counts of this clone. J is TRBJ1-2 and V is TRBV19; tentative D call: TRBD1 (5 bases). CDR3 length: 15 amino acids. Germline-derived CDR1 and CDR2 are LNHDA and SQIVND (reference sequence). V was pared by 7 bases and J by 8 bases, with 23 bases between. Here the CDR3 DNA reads TGTGCCAGTACACTCCAGTCGGGGGGTGGATTGGGCTACACCTTC. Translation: CASTLQSGGGLGYTF.

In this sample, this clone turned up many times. The CDR3 nucleotides read TGTGCCAGCAGCCAAGATATTACAGGGGCCGAGCAGTACTTC. This sequence encodes CASSQDITGAEQYF. This chain connects TRBV14 to TRBJ2-7; 7 positions match TRBD1. Losses at the gene ends were 0 bases for V and 6 bases for J; bases not matched to a gene: 5. CDR1 SGHDN and CDR2 FVKESK come from the germline V gene. This CDR3 is 14 amino acids long.

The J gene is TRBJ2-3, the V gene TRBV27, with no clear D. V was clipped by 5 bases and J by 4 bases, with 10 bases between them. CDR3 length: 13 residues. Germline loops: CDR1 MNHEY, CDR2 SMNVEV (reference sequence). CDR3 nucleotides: TGTGCCAGCAGTAGAATCCGGGCAGATACGCAGTATTTT. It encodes CASSRIRADTQYF.

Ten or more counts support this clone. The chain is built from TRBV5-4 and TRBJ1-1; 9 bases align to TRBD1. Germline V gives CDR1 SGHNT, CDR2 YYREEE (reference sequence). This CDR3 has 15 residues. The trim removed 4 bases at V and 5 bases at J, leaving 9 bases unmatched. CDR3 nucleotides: TGTGCCAGCAGCGGAGACCGGGACAGGGCGACTGAAGCTTTCTTT. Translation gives CASSGDRDRATEAFF.

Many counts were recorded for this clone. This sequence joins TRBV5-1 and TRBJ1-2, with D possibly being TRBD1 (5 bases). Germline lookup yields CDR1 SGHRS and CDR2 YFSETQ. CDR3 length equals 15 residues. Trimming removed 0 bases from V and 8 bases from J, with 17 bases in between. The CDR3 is CASSLEFGGNGGYTF. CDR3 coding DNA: TGCGCCAGCAGCTTGGAGTTTGGGGGGAACGGGGGCTACACCTTC.

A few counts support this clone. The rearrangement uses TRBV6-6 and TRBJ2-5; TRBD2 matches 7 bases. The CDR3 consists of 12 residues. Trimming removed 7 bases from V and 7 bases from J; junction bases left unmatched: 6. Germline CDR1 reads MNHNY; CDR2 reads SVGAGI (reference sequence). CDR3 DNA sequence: TGTGCCAGCACTAACGGCGGGGGGACCCAGTACTTC. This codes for CASTNGGGTQYF.

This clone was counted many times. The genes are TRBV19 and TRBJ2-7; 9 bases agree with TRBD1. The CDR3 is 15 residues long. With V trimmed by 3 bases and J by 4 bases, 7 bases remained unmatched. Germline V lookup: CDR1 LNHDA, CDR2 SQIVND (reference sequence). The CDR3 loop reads CASSIVGQGLYEQYF. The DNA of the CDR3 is TGTGCCAGTAGTATTGTGGGACAGGGATTGTACGAGCAGTACTTC.

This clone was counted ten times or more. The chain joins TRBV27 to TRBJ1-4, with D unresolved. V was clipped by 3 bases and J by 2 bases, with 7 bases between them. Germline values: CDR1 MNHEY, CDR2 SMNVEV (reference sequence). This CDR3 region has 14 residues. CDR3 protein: CASSFRRTNEKLFF. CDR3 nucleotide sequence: TGTGCCAGCAGTTTTCGCCGGACTAATGAAAAACTGTTTTTT.

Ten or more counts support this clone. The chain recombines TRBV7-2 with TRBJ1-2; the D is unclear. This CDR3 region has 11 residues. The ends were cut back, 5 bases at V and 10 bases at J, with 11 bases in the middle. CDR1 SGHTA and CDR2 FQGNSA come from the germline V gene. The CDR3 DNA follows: TGTGCCAGCAGCCCCGCGGCGTTCTACACCTTC. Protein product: CASSPAAFYTF.

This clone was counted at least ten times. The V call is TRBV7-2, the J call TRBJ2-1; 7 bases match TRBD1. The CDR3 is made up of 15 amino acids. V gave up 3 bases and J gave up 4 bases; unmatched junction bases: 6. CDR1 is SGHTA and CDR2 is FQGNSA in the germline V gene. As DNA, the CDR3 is TGTGCCAGCAGCTTCACCGGGACAGCTTACAATGAGCAGTTCTTC. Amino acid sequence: CASSFTGTAYNEQFF.